A selection of T cell receptor beta chains follows, all from one sample in a study of stem cell transplantation in POMP-related autoinflammatory disease. TCRdb keeps only in-frame clones here, not all; method: immunoSEQ multiplex PCR. The table has 68,000 or so clones, approximately 90% seen once. Sequencing was performed on CD4+ T cells from PBMCs, taken after stem cell transplantation. These receptor sequences come from a human patient with POMP-related autoinflammation and immune dysregulation (PRAID). Some T cells may have originated in the graft donor. Both conserved end residues are part of each CDR3. The D gene is left open where the match is weak. Some rows have no size entry. The others give once, few or many, or a class for an expanded clone.

j_call	d_call	clone_size	v_call	cdr3_nt	cdr3_aa
TRBJ1-1	TRBD1	NA	TRBV28	TGTGCCAGCAGTTTAAGACGACAGGGGGCGAATACTGAAGCTTTCTTT	CASSLRRQGANTEAFF
TRBJ2-5	TRBD1	NA	TRBV24-1	TGTGCCACCAGTGATTGGGGACAGGGGGCTTTCCAAGAGACCCAGTACTTC	CATSDWGQGAFQETQYF
TRBJ1-1	NA	NA	TRBV4-1	TGCGCCAGCAGCCAGTTTTATGCCAGGGGTAAGACTGAAGCTTTCTTT	CASSQFYARGKTEAFF
TRBJ2-1	NA	few	TRBV18	TGTGCCAGCTCACTCCCGGGAGACGAGCAGTTCTTC	CASSLPGDEQFF
TRBJ2-3	NA	NA	TRBV27	TGTGCCAGCAGTTTAATGTCTAGAAGCACAGATACGCAGTATTTT	CASSLMSRSTDTQYF
TRBJ2-5	NA	NA	TRBV20-1	TGCAGTGCTAGTAGAAGGACTTTGAAGACCCAGTACTTC	CSASRRTLKTQYF
TRBJ1-1	NA	NA	TRBV6-6	TGTGCCAGCAGTTACCGACCGGGAGGGTGGAACACTGAAGCTTTCTTT	CASSYRPGGWNTEAFF
TRBJ2-2	NA	NA	TRBV10-3	TGTGCCATCAGTGAGACAGGGACGAACACCGGGGAGCTGTTTTTT	CAISETGTNTGELFF
TRBJ2-2	TRBD1	once	TRBV3-1/TRBV3-2	TGTGCCAGCAGCCGCCCCCCGGGACAGGGTAATGCCGGGGAGCTGTTTTTT	CASSRPPGQGNAGELFF
TRBJ2-5	NA	NA	TRBV2	TGTGCCAGCAGTGACGGTGGGCCGGGGGTTGAGACCCAGTACTTC	CASSDGGPGVETQYF
TRBJ2-4	TRBD1	few	TRBV7-9	TGTGCCAGCAGCGCCCCACTACAGGGGGCCAAAAACATTCAGTACTTC	CASSAPLQGAKNIQYF
TRBJ2-7	NA	NA	TRBV3-1/TRBV3-2	TGTGCCAGCAGCCAAGGCACAGGGTCCTACGAGCAGTACTTC	CASSQGTGSYEQYF
TRBJ1-1	TRBD1	NA	TRBV4-1	TGCGCCAGCAGCCAACCTCAGGGACAGGGTTTGAGGGAAGCTTTCTTT	CASSQPQGQGLREAFF
TRBJ1-3	TRBD1	NA	TRBV7-9	TGTGCCAGCAGCTTAGAAGGACCCGGACAGGGGACCTCTGGAAACACCATATATTTT	CASSLEGPGQGTSGNTIYF
TRBJ1-3	NA	NA	TRBV18	TGTGCCAGCTCACCCGGTGGCACTGGAAACACCATATATTTT	CASSPGGTGNTIYF
TRBJ1-1	NA	NA	TRBV28	TGTGCCAGCAGTTTAACGAACACTGAAGCTTTCTTT	CASSLTNTEAFF
TRBJ2-3	TRBD2	NA	TRBV24-1	TGTGCCACCAGTTTGGGAGCGGGGGGTGAGGACACAGATACGCAGTATTTT	CATSLGAGGEDTDTQYF
TRBJ2-1	TRBD1	NA	TRBV24-1	TGTGCCACCAGTGAAGGGGGCGAGTCCTACAATGAGCAGTTCTTC	CATSEGGESYNEQFF
TRBJ2-1	NA	NA	TRBV11-2	TGTGCCAGCAGCTTAGATTTCCTCACGAGGGAGCAGTTCTTC	CASSLDFLTREQFF
TRBJ1-6	TRBD1	NA	TRBV28	TGTGCCAGCAGTTGGCCGGGACAGGGGAATTCACCCCTCCACTTT	CASSWPGQGNSPLHF
TRBJ1-3	NA	NA	TRBV7-9	TGTGCCAGCAGTGTCTCTGGAAACACCATATATTTT	CASSVSGNTIYF
TRBJ2-3	NA	NA	TRBV14	TGTGCCAGCAGCCGGCAGGGAAGAGATACGCAGTATTTT	CASSRQGRDTQYF
TRBJ2-1	TRBD2	NA	TRBV10-3	TGTGCCATCAGTGGAGGGACTAGCTCCTACAATGAGCAGTTCTTC	CAISGGTSSYNEQFF
TRBJ2-7	NA	NA	TRBV5-1	TGCGCCAGCAGCTTGGATGGGGGAACGAGCTCCTACGAGCAGTACTTC	CASSLDGGTSSYEQYF
TRBJ1-2	NA	NA	TRBV10-1	TGCGCCAGCAGTGAGTTGACAGATAACTATGGCTACACCTTC	CASSELTDNYGYTF
TRBJ2-1	TRBD2	few	TRBV27	TGTGCCAGCAGTAGCCGACTAGCGGGGGGGTACAATGAGCAGTTCTTC	CASSSRLAGGYNEQFF
TRBJ2-2	TRBD1	NA	TRBV28	TGTGCCAGCTTGTACGGGGACAGAGCCACCGGGGAGCTGTTTTTT	CASLYGDRATGELFF
TRBJ2-3	TRBD2	NA	TRBV5-1	TGCGCCAGCAGCTTGCTCGGTAGCGGGGGGCCTAGCACGACAGATACGCAGTATTTT	CASSLLGSGGPSTTDTQYF
TRBJ1-3	NA	NA	TRBV7-9	TGTGCCAGCAGCTTAGGGAGCGGAAACACCATATATTTT	CASSLGSGNTIYF
TRBJ2-7	TRBD2	NA	TRBV3-1/TRBV3-2	TGTGCCAGCGGGCCGGGGGGAGGCTACGAGCAGTACTTC	CASGPGGGYEQYF
TRBJ2-1	NA	NA	TRBV5-1	TGCGCCAGCAGCTTCGAGGCGTTTAGCTCCTACAATGAGCAGTTCTTC	CASSFEAFSSYNEQFF
TRBJ2-1	NA	NA	TRBV5-1	TGCGCCAGCAGCTTTCCTAATGTGGAGGCTGAGCAGTTCTTC	CASSFPNVEAEQFF
TRBJ2-2	NA	NA	TRBV3-1/TRBV3-2	TGTGCCAGCAAAAATCTACCCAACACCGGGGAGCTGTTTTTT	CASKNLPNTGELFF
TRBJ1-1	NA	NA	TRBV6-4	TGTGCCAGCAGTGCATTAGGGGGAAACACTGAAGCTTTCTTT	CASSALGGNTEAFF
TRBJ2-7	TRBD2	NA	TRBV27	TGTGCCAGCAGTTTATCGGCTAGCGGTAATTCCTACGAGCAGTACTTC	CASSLSASGNSYEQYF
TRBJ2-1	NA	NA	TRBV2	TGTGCCAGCAGTGGACAGAGGAGGGCCTACAATGAGCAGTTCTTC	CASSGQRRAYNEQFF
TRBJ2-1	NA	once	TRBV11-3	TGTGCCAGCAGACAAGACAGGAAGGACGAGCAGTTCTTC	CASRQDRKDEQFF
TRBJ1-4	NA	NA	TRBV6-6	TGTGCCAGCAGTCCTCCGGGACACCTGAATGAAAAACTGTTTTTT	CASSPPGHLNEKLFF
TRBJ1-1	TRBD1	NA	TRBV6-1	TGTGCCAGTGGGGAACAGGGGATAAACACTGAAGCTTTCTTT	CASGEQGINTEAFF
TRBJ1-5	NA	NA	TRBV7-2	TGTGCCAGCAGCTTAGTGGGCTATCAGCCCCAGCATTTT	CASSLVGYQPQHF
TRBJ1-1	NA	NA	TRBV6-6	TGTGCCAGCAGTTCCTCCGGCCCCGTCCTCGAAGCTTTCTTT	CASSSSGPVLEAFF
TRBJ1-5	NA	NA	TRBV18	TGTGCCAGCTCACCGGGCATTAATCAGCCCCAGCATTTT	CASSPGINQPQHF
TRBJ1-4	NA	few	TRBV7-9	TGTGCCAGCAGCTTAGTAGGGGAAAAACTGTTTTTT	CASSLVGEKLFF
TRBJ2-7	NA	NA	TRBV28	TGTGCCAGCAGTTTAGGGGTCGGAGAGCAGTACTTC	CASSLGVGEQYF
TRBJ2-5	TRBD2	NA	TRBV4-1	TGCGCCAGCAGCCAAAACCCACTAGCGGGAGTTGAGACCCAGTACTTC	CASSQNPLAGVETQYF
TRBJ2-1	TRBD1	NA	TRBV6-4	TGTGCCAGCAAACAGGGGAATGAGCAGTTCTTC	CASKQGNEQFF
TRBJ1-2	NA	NA	TRBV28	TGTGCCAGCAGTTTATTCTCTGGACCTAACTATGGCTACACCTTC	CASSLFSGPNYGYTF
TRBJ1-5	TRBD1	few	TRBV19	TGTGCCAGTAGTATCGTCCGGGACAGGGATCAGCCCCAGCATTTT	CASSIVRDRDQPQHF
TRBJ2-2	NA	once	TRBV11-2	TGTGCCAGCAGCCAATGGCCCAGGGGTCGTAGCACCGGGGAGCTGTTTTTT	CASSQWPRGRSTGELFF
TRBJ1-2	TRBD1	NA	TRBV29-1	TGCAGCGTGGCTTCCCCAGGGGGCTATGGCTACACCTTC	CSVASPGGYGYTF
TRBJ2-5	NA	NA	TRBV12-3/TRBV12-4	TGTGCCAGCAGTTTCGGAGCTGTAGAGACCCAGTACTTC	CASSFGAVETQYF
TRBJ2-3	NA	NA	TRBV20-1	TGCAGTGCACGCACAGATACGCAGTATTTT	CSARTDTQYF
TRBJ2-7	NA	NA	TRBV11-2	TGTGCCAGCAGCTTAAGGACTTTCTCCTACGAGCAGTACTTC	CASSLRTFSYEQYF
TRBJ1-5	NA	NA	TRBV19	TGTGCCAGTAGTATCACGAGGAATAGCAATCAGCCCCAGCATTTT	CASSITRNSNQPQHF
TRBJ2-7	TRBD2	NA	TRBV7-2	TGTGCCAGCAGCTTAGCGGTGACTAGCGGTTCCTACGAGCAGTACTTC	CASSLAVTSGSYEQYF